The present TCR beta chain was sequenced within a study of radiotherapy plus CTLA-4 blockade in lung cancer. In the study overall: Disease control was achieved by around 33% of patients, and objective responses by about 19%. General study results and limits: There was expansion of tumor-derived TCR clones in blood after radiotherapy plus ipilimumab. Early blood T cell clone dynamics, with interferon-beta, were reported to best predict response.

The germline gives CDR1 ENHRY, CDR2 SYGVKD. The length of the CDR3 is 13 residues. V gave up 4 bases and J gave up 7 bases, with 11 bases separating them. Ipilimumab CTLA-4 blockade and focal radiation were given to patients with chemo-refractory metastatic non-small-cell lung cancer. Sequencing used immunoSEQ multiplex PCR; TCRdb keeps in-frame clones, though not all of them. Seen here are approximately 110,000 clones, roughly four fifths observed once, and the top ten hold about 3.5%. Remarks on this clone: Its antigen remains unidentified.

The gene calls are TRBV10-3 and TRBJ1-5; D unresolved. The clonotype was recovered from a human donor with non-small cell lung cancer that progressed on radiotherapy plus ipilimumab. Some clones in this sample may be carry-over from other donors' samples. The source was peripheral blood, collected from a patient treated with radiotherapy plus ipilimumab. The DNA of the CDR3 is TGTGCCATCAGTGCCATGGAAATCCAGCCCCAGCATTTT. Residues: CAISAMEIQPQHF.